This entry is about one T cell receptor beta chain. In the authors' workflow: Reference gene primer amplification in the assay estimated nucleated cell counts. Assay: immunoSEQ multiplex PCR; the TCRdb copy retains only in-frame clones and omits some. V, J and clone size reflect that table, while D and trimming were determined from the DNA. The sample carries roughly 200,000 clones, over 65% recorded once. This sample was taken from a study of blood T cell repertoires in COVID-19. Study-level information: PBMCs, B-cell-depleted T cells, or T cells provided the cDNA or gDNA that made up the material.

Germline loops: CDR1 SGHDT, CDR2 YYEEEE. V was clipped by 4 bases and J by 2 bases, with 13 bases between them. There are 14 residues in the CDR3. Sequenced input: peripheral blood. This TCR came from a person between 65 and 79 years old with COVID-19, enrolled during active disease. The gene calls are TRBV5-6 and TRBJ2-7, with D maybe TRBD2 (5 bases). CDR3 loop: CASSAGPAAYEQYF. CDR3 sequence (DNA): TGTGCCAGCAGCGCGGGCCCGGCCGCCTACGAGCAGTACTTC.